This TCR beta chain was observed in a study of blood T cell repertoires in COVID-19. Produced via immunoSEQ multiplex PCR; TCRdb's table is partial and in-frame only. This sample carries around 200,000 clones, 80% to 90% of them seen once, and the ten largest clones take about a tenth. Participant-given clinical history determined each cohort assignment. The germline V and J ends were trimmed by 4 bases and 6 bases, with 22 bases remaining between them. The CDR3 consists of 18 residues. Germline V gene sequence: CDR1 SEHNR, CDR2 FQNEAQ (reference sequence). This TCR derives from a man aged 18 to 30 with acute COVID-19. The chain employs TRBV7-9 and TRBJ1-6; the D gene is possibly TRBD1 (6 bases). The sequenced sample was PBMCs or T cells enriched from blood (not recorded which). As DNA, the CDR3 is TGTGCCAGCAGCTCCTTCAGGGGTATAGGCAATTCTAATTCACCCCTCCACTTT. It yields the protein CASSSFRGIGNSNSPLHF.